One and the same sample provided the 3 T cell receptor beta chains below, sequenced in a study of identical twins (dated by TCRdb to about 2016). Library creation used 5' RACE. Sequencing relied on an Illumina HiSeq 2000. The raw public data were reprocessed by TCRdb itself: fastp quality trimming at Q25, MiXCR clonotype calling, in-frame beta chains only. Rows matching on CDR3 protein sequence are summarized as one entry with the most common DNA and genes. The sample records roughly 230,000 distinct CDR3 sequences, about 8% of which are singletons. The ten largest clones add up to less than 4% of the sample. The same sample was also used in a study of yellow fever vaccine responses in identical twins.

Sequencing was carried out using CD8+ T cells sorted from blood. The receptor source for this set is a woman aged 18-35 years in good health.

The rearrangement uses TRBV27 and TRBJ1-2; tentative D call: TRBD1 (6 bases). Germline V gene sequence: CDR1 MNHEY, CDR2 SMNVEV (reference sequence). V was pared by 8 bases and J by 4 bases, with 17 bases between. This CDR3 contains 14 residues. The CDR3, as DNA: TGTGCCAGCCACCCCGGGGGGGGGCTCTATGGCTACACCTTC. Protein product: CASHPGGGLYGYTF.

Regarding this clonotype: A much larger clone is a single base away; this may be a read error. This sequence joins TRBV7-7 and TRBJ2-5; the match to TRBD2 covers 10 bases. The CDR3 extends over 16 amino acids. From germline, CDR1 is SSHAT and CDR2 FNYEAQ (reference sequence). The CDR3 protein is CASSLASGSAQETQYF. CDR3 DNA: TGTGCTAGCAGCTTGGCTAGCGGGAGTGCGCAAGAGACCCAGTACTTC.

The chain carries TRBV20-1 and TRBJ2-1; TRBD2 aligns across 10 bases. CDR1 is DFQATT, CDR2 SNEGSKA, per germline (reference sequence). This CDR3 comprises 15 residues. V was clipped by 5 bases and J by 0 bases; unmatched bases: 4. The CDR3 DNA sequence: TGCAGTGCTCAACTAGCGGGAAGCTCCTACAATGAGCAGTTCTTC. This encodes CSAQLAGSSYNEQFF.